This entry concerns a single T cell receptor (beta chain). Its antigen is currently unknown. There are 15 residues in the CDR3. V shed 3 bases, J shed 0 bases, and the junction held 7 bases outside the gene matches. Germline CDR1 GTSNPN, CDR2 SVGIG (reference sequence). This entry belongs to a study of OX40 agonist ivuxolimab in advanced cancers. Study details: Partial responses occurred in Three dose-escalation patients, one with hepatocellular carcinoma and two with cutaneous melanoma.

The study's findings and limits: Expanded peripheral T-cell antigen specificity went undetermined. Averaging showed that CD8+ T cells had more expanded clones than CD4+ did. Several nonresponders also turned out to have low normalized T-cell clonal expansion.

Generated by immunoSEQ multiplex PCR, the TCRdb table keeps only in-frame clones and is missing some. This sample has about 82,000 clones, with roughly nine tenths found just once. This chain uses TRBV30 with TRBJ2-7; 8 bases are a match to TRBD2. This material consisted of CD4+ or CD8+ T cells sorted from blood, taken in a trial of the OX40 agonist ivuxolimab. This TCR derives from an adult with an advanced solid tumor such as melanoma, head and neck, liver or kidney cancer. The CDR3 reads CAWSASGHPSYEQYF. DNA for the CDR3: TGTGCCTGGAGCGCTAGCGGGCATCCCTCCTACGAGCAGTACTTC. Complete variable domain (other parts from reference TRBV30 and TRBJ2-7): SQTIHQWPATLVQPVGSPLSLECTVEGTSNPNLYWYRQAAGRGLQLLFYSVGIGQISSEVPQNLSASRPQDRQFILSSKKLLLSDSGFYLCAWSASGHPSYEQYFGPGTRLTVT.